A single T cell receptor (beta chain) is shown here with its context. Authors' analysis steps: Amplification of reference gene primers provided the estimated nucleated cell counts. Libraries were prepared by immunoSEQ multiplex PCR; TCRdb keeps only in-frame clonotypes and omits some of them. V, J and clone size reflect that table, while D and trimming were determined from the DNA. The sample contains about 200,000 clones, about 88% of which appear only once. The data are from a study of blood T cell repertoires in COVID-19. Turning to the study itself: The origin of the acute and convalescent COVID-19 samples was the United States, Italy and Spain. T cells, B-cell-depleted T cells, or PBMCs supplied cDNA or gDNA.

After removal of 4 bases from V and 3 bases from J, the junction contained 5 bases not matched to a gene. Germline V lookup: CDR1 KGHDR, CDR2 SFDVKD. This CDR3 spans 15 amino acids. Sequencing was carried out using peripheral blood. V usage is TRBV24-1 and J usage is TRBJ2-1; TRBD2 matches at 7 bases. The TCR sequence derives from a man in his forties or fifties with COVID-19, enrolled during active disease. DNA of the CDR3: TGTGCCACCAGTGACCCAGGACTAGTCTACAATGAGCAGTTCTTC. It yields the protein CATSDPGLVYNEQFF.